Presented here are 4 T cell receptor beta chains from one specimen sequenced in a study of cytomegalovirus exposure and HLA in healthy donors. PCR primers comprised 60 Vbeta and 13 Jbeta primers. Profiled with immunoSEQ multiplex PCR; TCRdb holds only in-frame clones, not every one. The sample gives 100,000 to 150,000 clones, under 90% of which show up once; over 3% is in the top ten. Sequenced input: PBMCs. These receptors all stem from a middle-aged woman in good health and CMV-seronegative.

V usage is TRBV7-2 and J usage is TRBJ2-4; perhaps TRBD1 as D (6 bases). Per the germline V gene, CDR1 is SGHTA and CDR2 is FQGNSA. The CDR3 loop spans 17 amino acids. V lost 4 bases, J lost 1 base, and 17 bases lay in between. CDR3 in DNA: TGTGCCAGCAGCTCCGGACAGCCCCTCACCGCCAAAAACATTCAGTACTTC. Translation: CASSSGQPLTAKNIQYF.

The V call is TRBV4-3, the J call TRBJ2-5; D is uncertain. Germline lookup yields CDR1 LGHNA and CDR2 YSLEER. Trimming removed 0 bases at V and 5 bases at J, with 16 bases between. The CDR3 sequence is 16 residues long. The CDR3 sequence is CASSQDFWRETETQYF. The CDR3 region has the DNA TGCGCCAGCAGCCAAGATTTTTGGAGAGAGACGGAGACCCAGTACTTC.

This chain uses TRBV2 with TRBJ2-3, with TRBD2 identical over 7 bases. V lost 8 bases and J lost 4; bases outside the gene matches: 9. Per the germline V gene, CDR1 is SNHLY and CDR2 is FYNNEI. The CDR3 contains 14 residues. The DNA of the CDR3 is TGTGCCAGCGCCGGGGGGAGGGGTCCAGATACGCAGTATTTT. Protein sequence: CASAGGRGPDTQYF.

This clone occurred once. The rearrangement joins TRBV4-3 to TRBJ2-3; 11 nucleotides agree with TRBD2. The CDR3 loop spans 15 amino acids. Germline V lookup: CDR1 LGHNA, CDR2 YSLEER. J gave up 8 bases and V 4 bases, and 8 bases lay outside the gene matches. The CDR3 region is CASSPGLADQSTQYF. The CDR3 nucleotides read TGCGCCAGCAGCCCGGGACTAGCGGACCAAAGTACGCAGTATTTT.